This T cell receptor (beta chain) was sequenced in a study of CD8 T cells in Susac syndrome. This CDR3 contains 13 residues. CDR1 SGHRS and CDR2 YFSETQ come from the germline V gene. Between the trimmed V and J ends, which lost 3 bases and 3 bases, there was a span of 9 bases. RNA was extracted with the RNeasy kit, and a quantity of about 0.45 to 1 ug was reverse transcribed using random hexamers. Each CDR3 protein is one row after TCRdb ran MiXCR on the immunoSEQ multiplex PCR reads. In the table there are more than 95,000 distinct CDR3 sequences, about 95% of which are singletons. This TCR derives from a human donor in good health. The J gene is TRBJ1-2, the V gene TRBV5-1; D is unresolved. The sequenced material came from CD4+ T cells from PBMCs. In DNA form, the CDR3 reads TGCGCCAGCAGCTCGTCCAGCTACTATGGCTACACCTTC. Translated, it gives CASSSSSYYGYTF.